This T cell receptor beta chain comes out of a study of radiation and T cells in renal cell carcinoma. Whole-study results and caveats: From baseline, blood top tumor clonotypes peaked at 2 weeks post-radiation. Pretreatment tumor biopsies were lacking, so baseline clonotypes are unknown.

This clone was seen only once. Its antigen remains unidentified. Assay used: immunoSEQ multiplex PCR; TCRdb lists only in-frame clones, some missing. The sample shows 20,000 to 30,000 clones, around 85% of them seen only once. Time point reported: blood 2 weeks post-SBRT. This sample's treatment: 15 Gy SBRT to primary tumor, nephrectomy 4 weeks later. Clear cell pathology was present in this patient's renal cell carcinoma. The source was blood, collected from a patient whose treatment included radiotherapy and nephrectomy. The TCR comes from a man aged 55 to 70 with renal cell carcinoma.

CDR3 sequence reads: CATSTGLAGGAQYF. The CDR3, as DNA: TGTGCCACCAGCACGGGACTAGCGGGGGGGGCCCAGTACTTC. The V and J genes are TRBV15 and TRBJ2-5; 16 positions match TRBD2. V lost 4 bases to trimming and J lost 9 bases; unmatched junction nucleotides: 2. Germline loops: CDR1 LNHNV, CDR2 YYDKDF (reference sequence). The CDR3 totals 14 residues.